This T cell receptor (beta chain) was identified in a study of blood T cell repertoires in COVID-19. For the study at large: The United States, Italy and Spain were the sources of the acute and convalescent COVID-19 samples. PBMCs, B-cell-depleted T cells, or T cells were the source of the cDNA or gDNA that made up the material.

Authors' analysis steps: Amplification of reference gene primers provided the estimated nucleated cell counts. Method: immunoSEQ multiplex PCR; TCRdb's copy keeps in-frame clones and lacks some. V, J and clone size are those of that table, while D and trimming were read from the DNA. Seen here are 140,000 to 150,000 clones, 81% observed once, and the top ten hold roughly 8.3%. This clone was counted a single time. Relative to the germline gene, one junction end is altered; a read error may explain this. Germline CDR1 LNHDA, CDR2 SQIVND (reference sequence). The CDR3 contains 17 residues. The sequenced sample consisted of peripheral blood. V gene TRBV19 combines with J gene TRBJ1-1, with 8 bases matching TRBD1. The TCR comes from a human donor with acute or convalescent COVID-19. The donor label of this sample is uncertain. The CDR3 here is CASSISGGAGRNAEAFF. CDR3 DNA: TGTGCCAGTAGTATCTCAGGGGGCGCCGGAAGGAACGCTGAAGCTTTCTTT.